This TCR beta chain was captured in a study of CD8 T cells in ankylosing spondylitis. CDR1 is SGHVS and CDR2 is FQNEAQ in the germline V gene. The trim removed 5 bases at V and 8 bases at J, leaving 10 bases unmatched. The CDR3 extends over 15 amino acids. TCRdb re-derived calls from the 5' RACE reads in MiXCR, one entry per CDR3 protein. This table holds under 250,000 distinct CDR3 sequences, about 6.7% found once. Study results and limitations: Several highly homologous variants made up a TCR beta motif, and this motif appeared characteristic of ankylosing spondylitis blood. Enrichment of disease-linked clones was reportedly significant in matched ankylosing spondylitis synovial fluid.

This clonotype was seen a few times. The antigen is unknown. The sample was blood, either unsorted or a sorted T cell fraction (not recorded which). This TCR came from a male donor with ankylosing spondylitis. The V call is TRBV7-8, the J call TRBJ2-1, with 9 bases identical to TRBD2. CDR3 bases: TGTGCCAGCAGCCTTAGTAGCGGGAGTTCCTATGAGCAGTTCTTC. This codes for CASSLSSGSSYEQFF.